The clone carrying this T cell receptor (beta chain) was picked up a small number of times. The sample originates from a study of T-cell reconstitution after alpha-beta-depleted transplantation in children. The CDR3 has 15 amino acids. The germline gives CDR1 SEHNR, CDR2 FQNEAQ (reference sequence). The trim removed 2 bases at V and 5 bases at J, leaving 8 bases unmatched. TCRbeta library preparation incorporated unique molecular identifiers. TCRdb ran MiXCR on the PCR reads and lists one entry per CDR3 protein. The sample consists of some 520,000 distinct CDR3 sequences, 32% of them appearing once. This TCR derives from a human donor who donated a stem cell graft to a child with aplastic anemia. The genes are TRBV7-9 and TRBJ1-1; 7 bases agree with TRBD1. The sequences come from PBMCs from the stem cell graft donor, collected from the stem cell graft. CDR3 in amino acids: CASSLRMTGRTEAFF. CDR3 coding DNA: TGTGCCAGCAGCTTAAGAATGACAGGGCGAACTGAAGCTTTCTTT. Filled out from reference TRBV7-9 and TRBJ1-1, the complete variable domain reads DTGVSQNPRHKITKRGQNVTFRCDPISEHNRLYWYRQTLGQGPEFLTYFQNEAQLEKSRLLSDRFSAERPKGSFSTLEIQRTEQGDSAMYLCASSLRMTGRTEAFFGQGTRLTVV.